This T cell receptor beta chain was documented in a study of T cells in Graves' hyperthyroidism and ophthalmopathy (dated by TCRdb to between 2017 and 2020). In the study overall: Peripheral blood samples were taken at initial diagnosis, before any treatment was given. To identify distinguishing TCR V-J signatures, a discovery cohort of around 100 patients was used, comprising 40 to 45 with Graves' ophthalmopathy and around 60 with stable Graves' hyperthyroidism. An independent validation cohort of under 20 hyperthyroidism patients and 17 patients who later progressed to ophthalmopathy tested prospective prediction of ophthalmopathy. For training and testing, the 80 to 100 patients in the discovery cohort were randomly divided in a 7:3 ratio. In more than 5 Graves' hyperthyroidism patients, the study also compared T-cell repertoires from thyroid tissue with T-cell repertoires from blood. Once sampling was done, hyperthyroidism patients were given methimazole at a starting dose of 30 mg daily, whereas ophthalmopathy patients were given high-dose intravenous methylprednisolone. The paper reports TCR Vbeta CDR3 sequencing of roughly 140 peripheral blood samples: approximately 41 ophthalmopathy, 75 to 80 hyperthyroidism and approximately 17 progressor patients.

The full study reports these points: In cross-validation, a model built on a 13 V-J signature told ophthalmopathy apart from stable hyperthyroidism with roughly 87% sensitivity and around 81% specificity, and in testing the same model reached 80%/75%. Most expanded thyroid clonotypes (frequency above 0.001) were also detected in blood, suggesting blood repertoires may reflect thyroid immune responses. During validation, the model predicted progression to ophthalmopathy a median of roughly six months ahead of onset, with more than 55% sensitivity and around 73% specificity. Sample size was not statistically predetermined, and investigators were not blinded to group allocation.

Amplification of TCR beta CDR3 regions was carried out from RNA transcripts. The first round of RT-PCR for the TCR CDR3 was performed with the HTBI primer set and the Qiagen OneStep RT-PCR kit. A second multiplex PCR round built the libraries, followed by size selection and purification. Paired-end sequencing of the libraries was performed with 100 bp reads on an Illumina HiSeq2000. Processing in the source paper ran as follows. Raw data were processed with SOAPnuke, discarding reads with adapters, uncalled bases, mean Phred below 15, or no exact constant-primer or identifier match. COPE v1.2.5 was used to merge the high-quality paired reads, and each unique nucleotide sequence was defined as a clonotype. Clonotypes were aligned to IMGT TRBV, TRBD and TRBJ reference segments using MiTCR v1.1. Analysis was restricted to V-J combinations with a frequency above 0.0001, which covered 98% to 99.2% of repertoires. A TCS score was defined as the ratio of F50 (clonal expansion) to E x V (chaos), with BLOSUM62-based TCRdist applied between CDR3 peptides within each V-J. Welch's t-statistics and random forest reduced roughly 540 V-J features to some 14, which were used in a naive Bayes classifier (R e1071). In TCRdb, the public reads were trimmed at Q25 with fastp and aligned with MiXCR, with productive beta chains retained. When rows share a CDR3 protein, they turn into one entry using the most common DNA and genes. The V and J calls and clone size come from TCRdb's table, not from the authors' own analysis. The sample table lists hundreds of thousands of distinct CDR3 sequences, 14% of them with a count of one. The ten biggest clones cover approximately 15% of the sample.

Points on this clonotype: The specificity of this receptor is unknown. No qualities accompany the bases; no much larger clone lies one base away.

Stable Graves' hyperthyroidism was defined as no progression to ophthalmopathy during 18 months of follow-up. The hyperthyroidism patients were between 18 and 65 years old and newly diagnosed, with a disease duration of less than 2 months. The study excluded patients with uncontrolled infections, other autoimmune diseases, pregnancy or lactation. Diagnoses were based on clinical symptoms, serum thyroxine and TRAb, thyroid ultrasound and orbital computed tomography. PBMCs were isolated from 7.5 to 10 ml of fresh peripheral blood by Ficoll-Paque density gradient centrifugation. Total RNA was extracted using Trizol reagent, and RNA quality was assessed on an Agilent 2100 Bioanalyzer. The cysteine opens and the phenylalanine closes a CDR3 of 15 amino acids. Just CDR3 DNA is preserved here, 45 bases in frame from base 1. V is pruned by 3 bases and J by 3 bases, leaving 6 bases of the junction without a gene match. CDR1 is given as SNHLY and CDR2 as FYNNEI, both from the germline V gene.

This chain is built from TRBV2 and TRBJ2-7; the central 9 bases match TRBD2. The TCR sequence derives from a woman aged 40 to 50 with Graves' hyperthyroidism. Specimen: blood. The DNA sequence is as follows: TGTGCCAGCAGTGAGGAGCGGGAGGACTACTACGAGCAGTACTTC. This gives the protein CASSEEREDYYEQYF.